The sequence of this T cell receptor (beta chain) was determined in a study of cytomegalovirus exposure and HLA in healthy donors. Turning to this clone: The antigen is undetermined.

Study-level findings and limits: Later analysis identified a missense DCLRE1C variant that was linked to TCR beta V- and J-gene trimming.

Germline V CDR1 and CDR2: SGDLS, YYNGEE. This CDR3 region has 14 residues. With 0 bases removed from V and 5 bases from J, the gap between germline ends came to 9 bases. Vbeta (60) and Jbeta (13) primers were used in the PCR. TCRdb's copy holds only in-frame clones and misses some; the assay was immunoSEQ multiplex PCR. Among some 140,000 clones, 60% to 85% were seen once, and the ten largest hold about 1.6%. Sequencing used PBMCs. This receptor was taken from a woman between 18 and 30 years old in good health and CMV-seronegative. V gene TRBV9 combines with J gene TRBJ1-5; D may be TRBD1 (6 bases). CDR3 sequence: CASSVGDTHQPQHF. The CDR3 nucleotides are TGTGCCAGCAGCGTAGGGGACACCCATCAGCCCCAGCATTTT.